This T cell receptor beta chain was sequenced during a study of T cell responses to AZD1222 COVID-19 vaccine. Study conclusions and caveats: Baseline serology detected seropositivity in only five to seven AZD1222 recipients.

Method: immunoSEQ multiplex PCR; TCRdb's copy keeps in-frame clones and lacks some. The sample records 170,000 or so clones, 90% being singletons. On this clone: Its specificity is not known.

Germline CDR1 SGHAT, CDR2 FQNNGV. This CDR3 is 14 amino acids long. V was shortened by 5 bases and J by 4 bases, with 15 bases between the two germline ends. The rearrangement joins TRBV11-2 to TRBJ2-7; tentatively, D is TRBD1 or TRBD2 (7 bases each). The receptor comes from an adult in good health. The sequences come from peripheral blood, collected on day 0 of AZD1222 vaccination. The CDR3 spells CASSKRQGGYEQYF. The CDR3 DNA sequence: TGTGCCAGCAGCAAGAGGCAGGGGGGGTACGAGCAGTACTTC.